Below are 9 T cell receptor beta chains sequenced from a single sample in a study of T cell changes during pregnancy in multiple sclerosis. Method: immunoSEQ multiplex PCR; TCRdb's copy keeps in-frame clones and lacks some. This table has tens of thousands of clones, 90% to 95% appearing once. The material sequenced was peripheral blood, taken in the first trimester of pregnancy. These receptors all stem from a female donor with multiple sclerosis, enrolled in a pregnancy study.

The J gene is TRBJ2-1, the V gene TRBV11-1, with 16 bases fitting TRBD2. CDR3 length: 19 residues. The V and J ends lost 0 bases and 5 bases, in that order; junction bases with no gene match: 7. Germline V lookup: CDR1 SGHAT, CDR2 FQDESV (reference sequence). In nucleotides, the CDR3 is TGTGCCAGCAGCTTAGCCCTGGGACTAGCGGGGGGGTTCCACAATGAGCAGTTCTTC. This translates into CASSLALGLAGGFHNEQFF.

The gene calls are TRBV5-1 and TRBJ1-5, with no clear D. The germline V gene has CDR1 SGHRS and CDR2 YFSETQ. V lost 0 bases and J lost 6, with 10 bases in between. There are 14 residues in the CDR3. The chain's CDR3 is CASSLGGMGQPQHF. The DNA for the CDR3 is TGCGCCAGCAGCTTGGGAGGAATGGGTCAGCCCCAGCATTTT.

The V call is TRBV7-9, the J call TRBJ1-6; D not resolved. Germline-derived CDR1 and CDR2 are SEHNR and FQNEAQ (reference sequence). The CDR3 contains 15 residues. Between the trimmed V and J ends, which lost 7 bases and 1 base, there was a span of 11 bases. CDR3 protein: CASISTGSYNSPLHF. The CDR3 DNA reads as TGTGCCAGCATCTCGACTGGGTCCTATAATTCACCCCTCCACTTT.

The rearrangement joins TRBV19 to TRBJ2-3, with 12 bases aligning to TRBD2. Germline assignment: CDR1 LNHDA and CDR2 SQIVND (reference sequence). V shed 5 bases, J shed 2 bases, and the junction held 14 bases outside the gene matches. CDR3 size: 19 residues. CDR3 protein: CASSLSSMTSGRNTDTQYF. DNA of the CDR3: TGTGCCAGTAGTTTGAGCAGTATGACTAGCGGGAGAAACACAGATACGCAGTATTTT.

This chain connects TRBV28 to TRBJ1-3, with D unclear. CDR3 length: 14 amino acids. The germline CDR1 and CDR2 sequences are MDHEN and SYDVKM. Trimming pared 6 bases from V and 1 base from J, leaving 10 bases between. For the CDR3, the DNA is TGTGCCAGCAGCCTAGCTGGGTCTGGAAACACCATATATTTT. Protein: CASSLAGSGNTIYF. Combining the CDR3 with reference TRBV28 and TRBJ1-3 gives the whole variable domain DVKVTQSSRYLVKRTGEKVFLECVQDMDHENMFWYRQDPGLGLRLIYFSYDVKMKEKGDIPEGYSVSREKKERFSLILESASTNQTSMYLCASSLAGSGNTIYFGEGSWLTVV.

The chain recombines TRBV6-5 with TRBJ1-6; D perhaps matches TRBD1 (6 bases). The CDR3 runs to 14 residues. Germline V CDR1 and CDR2: MNHEY, SVGAGI. V was trimmed by 4 bases and J by 7 bases, leaving 11 bases between them. The CDR3 loop reads CASSSGAENSPLHF. In nucleotides, the CDR3 is TGTGCCAGCAGTTCAGGGGCAGAGAATTCACCCCTCCACTTT.

V is TRBV25-1 and J is TRBJ1-2; a weak D match, TRBD1 (6 bases). CDR1 and CDR2 (germline): MGHDK, SYGVNS. V was pared by 3 bases and J by 8 bases, with 13 bases between. The CDR3 covers 13 residues. The CDR3 spells CASSDRGSEGYTF. CDR3 bases: TGTGCCAGCAGTGACAGGGGATCGGAAGGCTACACCTTC.

The CDR3 here is CASSLSGQGFEKLFF. Written as DNA, the CDR3 is TGTGCCAGCAGCTTAAGTGGACAGGGCTTTGAAAAACTGTTTTTT. The V and J genes are TRBV7-2 and TRBJ1-4; 8 bases line up with TRBD1. The ends lost 2 bases at V and 7 bases at J; junction bases unmatched: 6. The germline V gene encodes CDR1 SGHTA and CDR2 FQGNSA. The CDR3 is 15 amino acids.

This chain connects TRBV7-3 to TRBJ2-2; 7 bases map to TRBD1. J lost 6 bases, V lost 5 bases, and 6 bases had no gene match. In germline, CDR1 is SGHTA, CDR2 FQGTGA. The CDR3 has 14 residues. DNA of the CDR3: TGTGCCAGCAGCCCGGGACAGCGTCCCGGGGAGCTGTTTTTT. Encoded protein: CASSPGQRPGELFF.